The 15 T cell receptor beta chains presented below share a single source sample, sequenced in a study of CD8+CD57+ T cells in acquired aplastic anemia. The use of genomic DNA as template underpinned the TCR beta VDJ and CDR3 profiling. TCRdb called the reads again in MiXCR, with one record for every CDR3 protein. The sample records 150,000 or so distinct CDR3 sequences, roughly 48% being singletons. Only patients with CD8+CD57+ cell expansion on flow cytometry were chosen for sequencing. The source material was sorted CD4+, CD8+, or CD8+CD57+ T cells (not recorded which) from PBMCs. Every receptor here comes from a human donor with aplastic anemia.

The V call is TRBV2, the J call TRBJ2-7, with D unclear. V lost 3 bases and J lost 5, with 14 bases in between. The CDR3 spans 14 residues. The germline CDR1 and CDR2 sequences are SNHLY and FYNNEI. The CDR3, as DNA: TGTGCCAGCAGTGAGTTAGTGAGGTACGACGAGCAGTACTTC. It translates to CASSELVRYDEQYF.

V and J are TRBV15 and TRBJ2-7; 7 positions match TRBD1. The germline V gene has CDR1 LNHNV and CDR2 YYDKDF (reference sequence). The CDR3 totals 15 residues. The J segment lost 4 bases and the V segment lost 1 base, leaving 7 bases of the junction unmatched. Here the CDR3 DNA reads TGTGCCACCAGCAGAGTTCGACAGGGTGGTTACGAGCAGTACTTC. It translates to CATSRVRQGGYEQYF.

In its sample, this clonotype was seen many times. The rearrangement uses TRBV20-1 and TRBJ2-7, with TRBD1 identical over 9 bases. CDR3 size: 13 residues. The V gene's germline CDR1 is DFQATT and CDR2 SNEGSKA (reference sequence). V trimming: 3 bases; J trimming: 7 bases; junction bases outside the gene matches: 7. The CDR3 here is CSASTGGFVEQYF. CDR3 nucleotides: TGCAGTGCTAGTACAGGGGGCTTCGTAGAGCAGTACTTC.

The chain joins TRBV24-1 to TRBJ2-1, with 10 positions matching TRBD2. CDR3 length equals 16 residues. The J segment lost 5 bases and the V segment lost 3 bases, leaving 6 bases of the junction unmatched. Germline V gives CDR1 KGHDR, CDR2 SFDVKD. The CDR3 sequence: CATSDPSGRLNNEQFF. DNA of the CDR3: TGTGCCACCAGTGATCCTAGCGGGAGACTCAACAATGAGCAGTTCTTC.

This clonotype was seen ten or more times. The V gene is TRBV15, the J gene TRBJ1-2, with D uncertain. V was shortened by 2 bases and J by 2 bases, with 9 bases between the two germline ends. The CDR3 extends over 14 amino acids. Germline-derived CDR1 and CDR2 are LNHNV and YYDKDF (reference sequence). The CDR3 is CATSRRLANYGYTF. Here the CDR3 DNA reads TGTGCCACCAGCAGAAGGTTGGCCAACTATGGCTACACCTTC.

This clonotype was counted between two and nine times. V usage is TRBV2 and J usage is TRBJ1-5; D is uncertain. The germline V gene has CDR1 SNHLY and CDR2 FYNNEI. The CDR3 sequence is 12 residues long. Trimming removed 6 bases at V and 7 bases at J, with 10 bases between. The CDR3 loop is CASRREGQPQHF. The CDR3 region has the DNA TGTGCCAGCAGGAGGGAGGGACAGCCCCAGCATTTT. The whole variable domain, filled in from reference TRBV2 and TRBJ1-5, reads EPEVTQTPSHQVTQMGQEVILRCVPISNHLYFYWYRQILGQKVEFLVSFYNNEISEKSEIFDDQFSVERPDGSNFTLKIRSTKLEDSAMYFCASRREGQPQHFGDGTRLSIL.

The CDR3 sequence: CSAVWTGGGYTF. Here the CDR3 DNA reads TGCAGTGCTGTCTGGACAGGGGGTGGCTACACCTTC. This chain uses TRBV20-1 with TRBJ1-2; 10 bases match TRBD1. The junction had 4 bases not matched to a gene; V was cut back by 5 bases and J by 7 bases. Germline V lookup: CDR1 DFQATT, CDR2 SNEGSKA (reference sequence). The CDR3 extends over 12 amino acids.

CDR3 DNA sequence: TGTGCCAGCAGTTACGCTCGCAGGACCGGGGTATATAGCAATCAGCCCCAGCATTTT. Amino acid sequence: CASSYARRTGVYSNQPQHF. The V gene is TRBV6-2 or TRBV6-3, the J gene TRBJ1-5; D unclear. V lost 2 bases to trimming and J lost 0 bases, with 20 bases between them. Germline CDR1 MNHEY, CDR2 SVGEGT. The CDR3 has 19 residues.

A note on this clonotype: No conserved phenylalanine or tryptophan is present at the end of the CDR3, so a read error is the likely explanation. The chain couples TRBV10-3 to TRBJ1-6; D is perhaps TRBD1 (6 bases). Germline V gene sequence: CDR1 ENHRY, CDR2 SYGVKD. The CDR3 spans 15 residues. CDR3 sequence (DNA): TGTGCCAGCAGTTACTCTCGGGCAGGGGTTTCACCCCTCCACGTT. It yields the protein CASSYSRAGVSPLHV.

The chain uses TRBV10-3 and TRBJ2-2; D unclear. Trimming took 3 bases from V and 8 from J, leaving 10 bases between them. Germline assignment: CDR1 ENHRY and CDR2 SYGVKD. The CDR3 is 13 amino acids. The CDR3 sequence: CAISDGRVGELFF. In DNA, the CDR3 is TGTGCCATCAGTGACGGAAGGGTTGGGGAGCTGTTTTTT.

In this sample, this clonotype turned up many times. CDR3 coding DNA: TGTGCCAGCAGCTTAGCGAGAGGTCCGACCTACGAGCAGTACTTC. Protein product: CASSLARGPTYEQYF. The chain couples TRBV7-6 to TRBJ2-7, with D hard to call. V was pared by 0 bases and J by 2 bases, with 11 bases between. Germline V CDR1 and CDR2: SGHVS, FNYEAQ. The CDR3 consists of 15 residues. The full variable domain, completed using reference TRBV7-6 and TRBJ2-7, is GAGVSQSPRYKVTKRGQDVALRCDPISGHVSLYWYRQALGQGPEFLTYFNYEAQQDKSGLPNDRFSAERPEGSISTLTIQRTEQRDSAMYRCASSLARGPTYEQYFGPGTRLTVT.

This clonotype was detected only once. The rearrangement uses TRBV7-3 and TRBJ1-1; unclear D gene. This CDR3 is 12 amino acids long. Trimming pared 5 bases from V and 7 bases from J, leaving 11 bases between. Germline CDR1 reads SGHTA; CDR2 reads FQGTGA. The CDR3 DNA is TGTGCCAGCAGCGATGGTAGTGGTGAAGCTTTCTTT. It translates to CASSDGSGEAFF.

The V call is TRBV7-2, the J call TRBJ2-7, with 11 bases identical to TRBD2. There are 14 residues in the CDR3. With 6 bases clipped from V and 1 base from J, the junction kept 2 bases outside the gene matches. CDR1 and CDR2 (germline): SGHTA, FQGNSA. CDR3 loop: CASRLAGGSYEQYF. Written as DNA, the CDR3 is TGTGCCAGCAGGCTAGCGGGGGGTTCCTACGAGCAGTACTTC.

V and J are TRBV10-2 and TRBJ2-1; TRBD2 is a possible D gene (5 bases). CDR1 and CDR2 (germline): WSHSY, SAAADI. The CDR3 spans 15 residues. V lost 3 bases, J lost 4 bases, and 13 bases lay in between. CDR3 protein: CASSEGLGVYNEQFF. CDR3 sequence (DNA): TGCGCCAGCAGTGAAGGACTCGGGGTTTACAATGAGCAGTTCTTC.

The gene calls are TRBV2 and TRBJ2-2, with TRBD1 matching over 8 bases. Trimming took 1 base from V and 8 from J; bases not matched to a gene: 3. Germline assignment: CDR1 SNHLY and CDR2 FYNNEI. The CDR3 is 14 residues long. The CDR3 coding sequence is TGTGCCAGCAGTGAAGTAACAGGGGGAGGGGAGCTGTTTTTT. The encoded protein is CASSEVTGGGELFF.